This TCR beta chain was sequenced for a study of PD-L1 blockade in urothelial cancer. Across the whole study: Males with bladder-origin urothelial cancer made up about 90% of the roughly 29 patients.

Assay used: immunoSEQ multiplex PCR; TCRdb lists only in-frame clones, some missing. The table includes 130,000 or so clones, about four fifths detected once. V shed 4 bases and J 9 bases; nucleotides not matched to a gene: 11. The CDR3 has 15 amino acids. Germline V gene lookup returns CDR1 MNHNS and CDR2 SASEGT. Time point in this sample: pretreatment peripheral blood. Each patient gave between 1 and 8 samples, pretreatment and on-treatment. The TCR was taken from a man aged 50-59 years with urothelial cancer. The material sequenced was PBMCs, taken around atezolizumab (anti-PD-L1) treatment. The chain has TRBV6-1 and TRBJ2-5; the match to TRBD2 covers 10 bases. The CDR3 nucleotides are TGTGCCAGCAGTGGCCAACTAGCGGGAAAAGGAGCCCAGTACTTC. This translates into CASSGQLAGKGAQYF.